Listed below are T cell receptor beta chains from one sample, sequenced in a study of T cell changes during pregnancy in multiple sclerosis. Profiling relied on immunoSEQ multiplex PCR, and the TCRdb table lists in-frame clones only, not all of them. The table shows 65,000 to 85,000 clones, with about nine tenths occurring only once. Sequencing used CD4+ T cells from peripheral blood mononuclear cells, obtained after pregnancy. All receptors come from a female donor with multiple sclerosis, enrolled in a pregnancy study. The CDR3 runs from the conserved cysteine through the conserved F or W. The order of the fields is V gene, D gene, J gene, CDR3 protein, CDR3 DNA. The D gene is left open where the match is weak.

TRBV19	.	TRBJ2-1	CASSDRLPEGQFF	TGTGCCAGTAGTGACCGTTTACCGGAGGGGCAGTTCTTC
TRBV5-1	.	TRBJ1-4	CASSLGLAVEKLFF	TGCGCCAGCAGCTTGGGGTTAGCCGTAGAAAAACTGTTTTTT
TRBV5-5	TRBD1	TRBJ1-2	CASSSGQGISYTF	TGTGCCAGCAGCTCGGGACAGGGTATTAGCTACACCTTC
TRBV27	.	TRBJ2-7	CASSLRGGYEQYF	TGTGCCAGCAGTTTACGAGGGGGATACGAGCAGTACTTC
TRBV12-2	.	TRBJ1-2	CASRPAGRGLLIYGYTF	TGTGCAAGTCGCCCGGCGGGCAGGGGGCTTTTGATCTATGGCTACACCTTC
TRBV5-4	TRBD1	TRBJ2-7	CASSSRQGLGYEQYF	TGTGCCAGCAGCTCCAGACAGGGTTTGGGGTACGAGCAGTACTTC
TRBV11-1	TRBD1	TRBJ2-5	CASSRTGGGRETQYF	TGTGCCAGCAGCCGAACAGGGGGCGGGAGAGAGACCCAGTACTTC
TRBV10-3	.	TRBJ2-2	CAISPGSGELFF	TGTGCCATCAGCCCAGGGTCCGGGGAGCTGTTTTTT
TRBV7-9	TRBD1	TRBJ2-5	CASRSGTEYQETQYF	TGTGCCAGCAGGTCCGGGACAGAGTACCAAGAGACCCAGTACTTC
TRBV30	.	TRBJ1-3	CAWTGAPGNTIYF	TGTGCCTGGACAGGGGCTCCGGGAAACACCATATATTTT
TRBV5-1	TRBD2	TRBJ2-6	CASSHRTSGGAGANVLTF	TGCGCCAGCAGCCACAGAACTAGCGGGGGGGCTGGGGCCAACGTCCTGACTTTC
TRBV7-9	.	TRBJ1-1	CASSPWGGSTEAFF	TGTGCCAGCAGCCCCTGGGGGGGGTCCACTGAAGCTTTCTTT
TRBV7-2	.	TRBJ1-2	CASSGGGLNYGYTF	TGTGCCAGCAGCGGGGGGGGGCTTAACTATGGCTACACCTTC
TRBV6-5	.	TRBJ1-1	CASSRTEAFF	TGTGCCAGCAGCAGGACTGAAGCTTTCTTT